This T cell receptor (beta chain) was observed in a study of cytomegalovirus exposure and HLA in healthy donors. The study's findings and limits: The classifier was said to identify cytomegalovirus status with high specificity and sensitivity. In vitro assays verified that a few CMV-associated chains recognized CMV antigens specifically. Later analysis identified several of the most significant clusters that appeared linked to common viral pathogens. Sequencing likely generated an artifact that appeared as a cluster of highly shared sequence variants.

Amplification used 60 Vbeta primers and 13 Jbeta primers. Libraries were prepared by immunoSEQ multiplex PCR; TCRdb keeps only in-frame clonotypes and omits some of them. The data contain some 130,000 clones, approximately 80% of them singletons. In regard to this clone: Its antigen is as yet unknown.

This TCR came from a male donor in good health and CMV-seronegative. The sample comprised PBMCs.

CDR3 nucleotide sequence: TGTGCCAGCAGCTCGGGACTAGCGGGGGGAGGAGATACGCAGTATTTT. Protein sequence: CASSSGLAGGGDTQYF. This chain links TRBV7-2 with TRBJ2-3; 15 nucleotides line up with TRBD2. Germline CDR1 is SGHTA and CDR2 is FQGNSA. The CDR3 has 16 amino acids. Germline trimming cut 4 bases from V and 5 bases from J; bases unmatched to any gene: 4.